This T cell receptor (beta chain) was recovered during a study of identical twins. Healthy Caucasians made up all donors. This clonotype was seen many times. Trimming removed 9 bases from V and 0 bases from J, with 6 bases in between. Germline V gives CDR1 MGHRA, CDR2 YSYEKL. The CDR3 has 13 amino acids. TCRdb used MiXCR to reprocess the 5' RACE reads, holding one entry per CDR3 protein. The profile covers more than 650,000 distinct CDR3 sequences, with 5.5% to 6.5% appearing a single time and approximately 1.6% taken by the ten largest. Material: naive T cells sorted from blood. The sequence came from a man younger than 30 in good health. The genes are TRBV4-1 and TRBJ2-6; D call uncertain. The CDR3 loop reads CASSNSGANVLTF. In DNA, the CDR3 is TGCGCCAGTTCGAACTCTGGGGCCAACGTCCTGACTTTC.